This TCR beta chain was sequenced in a study of cytomegalovirus exposure and HLA in healthy donors. Primers: 60 Vbeta forward and 13 Jbeta reverse. Produced via immunoSEQ multiplex PCR; TCRdb's table is partial and in-frame only. This table has 150,000 to 200,000 clones, more than 9.5% appearing once. V was clipped by 3 bases and J by 2 bases; unmatched bases: 5. This CDR3 spans 17 amino acids. Germline CDR1 and CDR2: SGHNT and YENEEA. The TCR was taken from a man aged 45-60 years in good health and CMV-seropositive. Sequencing input: PBMCs. The V gene is TRBV11-3, the J gene TRBJ2-1; 12 positions agree with TRBD2. CDR3 loop: CASSLLAGGSTYNEQFF. DNA for the CDR3: TGTGCCAGCAGCTTGCTAGCGGGGGGGTCGACCTACAATGAGCAGTTCTTC.